These 10 T cell receptor beta chains were sequenced from one sample in a study of T cells in Graves' hyperthyroidism and ophthalmopathy. Amplification of TCR beta CDR3 regions used RNA as the template. Using the HTBI primer set, a first-round RT-PCR was run on the TCR CDR3. From the multiplex PCR reads, TCRdb called clonotypes with MiXCR, one entry per CDR3 protein. The table lists about 760,000 distinct CDR3 sequences, roughly a third of them singletons, with 31% in the top ten. The sample comprised blood. These receptors were taken from a woman in her 40s with Graves' hyperthyroidism.

This clonotype was seen more than once but under ten times. The chain has TRBV4-3 and TRBJ2-7; no definite D call. Germline V lookup: CDR1 LGHNA, CDR2 YSLEER. The CDR3 loop spans 16 amino acids. The V end was cut by 0 bases, the J end by 2 bases, with 14 bases between. CDR3 DNA sequence: TGCGCCAGCAGCCAAGAGTCCACCTATGTGACCTACGAGCAGTACTTC. Translated, it gives CASSQESTYVTYEQYF.

The J gene is TRBJ1-1, the V gene TRBV12-3 or TRBV12-4; 11 nucleotides agree with TRBD1. Trimming cost V 8 bases and J 4 bases; bases outside gene matches: 6. The CDR3 runs 14 residues. CDR3 DNA: TGTGCCAGCCGGGGACAGGGGGGAGGCACTGAAGCTTTCTTT. It is translated as CASRGQGGGTEAFF.

This clonotype was counted at least ten times. The chain links TRBV2 to TRBJ2-7; the D is unclear. V was shortened by 3 bases and J by 3 bases, with 12 bases between the two germline ends. This CDR3 has 14 residues. CDR1 SNHLY and CDR2 FYNNEI come from the germline V gene. The CDR3 sequence is CASSEIGHLYEQYF. In DNA form, the CDR3 reads TGTGCCAGCAGTGAGATCGGCCATCTCTACGAGCAGTACTTC.

This clonotype was seen many times. This chain joins TRBV5-8 and TRBJ2-5; D is ambiguous. The CDR3 covers 8 residues. CDR1 and CDR2 (germline): SGHTS, YDEGEE. V shed 7 bases and J shed 7 bases, with 2 bases lying between them. CDR3 protein: CASSTQYF. The CDR3 DNA is TGTGCCAGCTCGACCCAGTACTTC.

This clonotype turned up a few times. The chain joins TRBV4-3 to TRBJ1-5; D possibly corresponds to TRBD1 (6 bases). CDR1 is LGHNA and CDR2 is YSLEER in the germline V gene. The V end lost 0 bases, the J end lost 2 bases, and 14 bases lay between the germline ends. The CDR3 consists of 17 residues. The CDR3 loop reads CASSQDLGRGGNQPQHF. In DNA form, the CDR3 reads TGCGCCAGCAGCCAAGATCTGGGCAGGGGCGGCAATCAGCCCCAGCATTTT.

This chain joins TRBV20-1 and TRBJ2-5; 9 bases match TRBD2. CDR3 size: 14 residues. CDR1 and CDR2 from the germline V gene are DFQATT and SNEGSKA (reference sequence). V shed 6 bases, J shed 7 bases, and the junction held 12 bases outside the gene matches. The CDR3: CSAPEGRGRGTQYF. DNA of the CDR3: TGCAGTGCCCCCGAGGGCCGCGGGAGGGGGACCCAGTACTTC.

This clonotype showed up many times. The J gene is TRBJ2-2, the V gene TRBV7-9; perhaps TRBD1 as D (6 bases). In germline, CDR1 is SEHNR, CDR2 FQNEAQ (reference sequence). CDR3 length: 11 residues. Trimming removed 11 bases from V and 3 bases from J, with 7 bases in between. This CDR3 is CAAGDTGELFF. The CDR3 nucleotides read TGTGCCGCAGGGGACACCGGGGAGCTGTTTTTT. Using reference TRBV7-9 and TRBJ2-2 for the parts outside the CDR3, the full variable domain is DTGVSQNPRHKITKRGQNVTFRCDPISEHNRLYWYRQTLGQGPEFLTYFQNEAQLEKSRLLSDRFSAERPKGSFSTLEIQRTEQGDSAMYLCAAGDTGELFFGEGSRLTVL.

This clonotype was detected ten times or more. The chain uses TRBV29-1 and TRBJ1-2, with 8 bases matching TRBD1. The CDR3 is 11 amino acids. Germline V gene data show CDR1 as SQVTM and CDR2 as ANQGSEA. Trimming cost V 7 bases and J 8 bases; bases outside gene matches: 6. The CDR3: CSGTGTGGYTF. The CDR3 nucleotides read TGCAGCGGGACCGGGACAGGCGGCTACACCTTC.

This clonotype appeared a few times. The chain uses TRBV6-5 and TRBJ1-2, with D uncertain. Germline V gene data show CDR1 as MNHEY and CDR2 as SVGAGI. The CDR3 totals 13 residues. With 6 bases removed from V and 5 bases from J, the gap between germline ends came to 13 bases. The CDR3 protein is CASSKRGIYGYTF. The CDR3, as DNA: TGTGCCAGCAGCAAACGAGGTATTTATGGCTACACCTTC.

This clonotype was detected only a few times. The chain uses TRBV6-5 and TRBJ2-7; TRBD1 matches at 7 bases. Trimming cost V 7 bases and J 3 bases; bases outside gene matches: 9. CDR1 and CDR2 from the germline V gene are MNHEY and SVGAGI. CDR3 size: 14 residues. Here the CDR3 reads CASTARDSVYEQYF. CDR3 nucleotides: TGTGCCAGCACCGCCCGGGACAGTGTCTACGAGCAGTACTTC.